This TCR beta chain was observed in a study of blood T cell repertoires in COVID-19. Seattle-derived patients entered the study during active infection and were followed longitudinally. CDR1 SGHVS and CDR2 FNYEAQ come from the germline V gene. J lost 4 bases, V lost 5 bases, and 8 bases had no gene match. This CDR3 is built from 16 residues. Measured with immunoSEQ multiplex PCR; TCRdb has only the in-frame clones, and not every one. The sample holds about 360,000 clones; less than 90% are singletons and the top ten take 7.1%. J is TRBJ2-1 and V is TRBV7-6, with 10 bases fitting TRBD2. Source material: peripheral blood. The sequence came from a woman in her fifties or sixties with COVID-19, enrolled during active disease. CDR3 loop: CASSVSGGTSYNEQFF. In DNA, the CDR3 is TGTGCCAGCAGCGTTAGCGGGGGGACCTCTTACAATGAGCAGTTCTTC.